Below are 28 T cell receptor beta chains sequenced from a single sample in a study of HIV-infected patients and healthy controls. cDNA was made from approximately 500 ng RNA using alpha and beta constant primers. Alpha and beta chain libraries were made separately by chain-specific third strand synthesis with multiplexing indices. TCRdb fed the 5' RACE reads into MiXCR, producing one record per CDR3 protein. The sample records 18,000 or so distinct CDR3 sequences, 9.5% to 13% being singletons. The repertoire came from unfractionated whole blood and reflected all unsorted peripheral T cells. The sample consisted of blood. These receptors were collected from an adult in good health.

The chain recombines TRBV5-1 with TRBJ2-4; D unresolved. This CDR3 has 16 amino acids. The germline V gene encodes CDR1 SGHRS and CDR2 YFSETQ. The germline V and J ends were trimmed by 4 bases and 0 bases, with 14 bases remaining between them. The CDR3 DNA follows: TGCGCCAGCAGCGCTCTGTCCGGGCTAGCCAAAAACATTCAGTACTTC. It translates to CASSALSGLAKNIQYF.

This clonotype came up many times. The J gene is TRBJ2-1, the V gene TRBV27; TRBD2 agrees at 13 bases. CDR1 and CDR2 (germline): MNHEY, SMNVEV (reference sequence). The CDR3 extends over 16 amino acids. After removal of 6 bases from V and 7 bases from J, the junction contained 9 bases not matched to a gene. The CDR3, as DNA: TGTGCCAGCAGCCCCCGACTAGCGGGAGGTCTAAATGAGCAGTTCTTC. It is translated as CASSPRLAGGLNEQFF.

This clonotype has just a few counts. The chain has TRBV7-2 and TRBJ1-2, with TRBD1 matching over 7 bases. The CDR3 extends over 13 amino acids. V lost 5 bases, J lost 0 bases, and 0 bases stayed unmatched. CDR1 SGHTA and CDR2 FQGNSA come from the germline V gene. CDR3 sequence (DNA): TGTGCCAGCAGCCAGGGGGCTAACTATGGCTACACCTTC. Translation: CASSQGANYGYTF.

This clonotype was detected only a few times. V gene TRBV18 combines with J gene TRBJ2-7, with a weak D call TRBD2 (5 bases). Trimming left V 2 bases short and J 1 base short, with 15 bases between. The CDR3 has 16 residues. CDR1 and CDR2 (germline): KGHSH, LQKENI. CDR3 region: CASSPWTGISSYEQYF. CDR3 nucleotide sequence: TGTGCCAGCTCACCATGGACCGGGATCTCATCCTACGAGCAGTACTTC.

The chain couples TRBV6-6 to TRBJ2-7; TRBD2 aligns across 8 bases. The CDR3 is 17 amino acids. Per germline, CDR1 MNHNY and CDR2 SVGAGI (reference sequence). The trim removed 0 bases at V and 1 base at J, leaving 8 bases unmatched. This chain's CDR3 is CASSYSLPGLGSYEQYF. For the CDR3, the DNA is TGTGCCAGCAGTTACTCGTTACCGGGACTAGGATCCTACGAGCAGTACTTC.

This clonotype was detected many times. The genes are TRBV28 and TRBJ2-3; D is unresolved. The germline V and J ends were trimmed by 4 bases and 2 bases, with 13 bases remaining between them. The CDR3 has 15 amino acids. Germline assignment: CDR1 MDHEN and CDR2 SYDVKM. The CDR3 DNA follows: TGTGCCAGCAGTTCGCCGGCAGGAGACACAGATACGCAGTATTTT. This codes for CASSSPAGDTDTQYF.

This clonotype was detected many times. The chain uses TRBV29-1 and TRBJ2-7; TRBD2 aligns across 8 bases. Trimming at V came to 6 bases and at J to 5 bases, leaving 9 bases not matched to a gene. The germline CDR1 and CDR2 sequences are SQVTM and ANQGSEA. The CDR3 has 13 residues. The CDR3 sequence is CSVWGAGENEQYF. CDR3 nucleotides: TGCAGCGTGTGGGGAGCGGGGGAAAACGAGCAGTACTTC.

This clonotype was counted between two and nine times. This rearrangement joins TRBV7-9 to TRBJ1-4, with D unresolved. This CDR3 spans 15 amino acids. Trimming stripped 6 bases from V and 3 bases from J, with 14 bases between. Germline assignment: CDR1 SEHNR and CDR2 FQNEAQ (reference sequence). The CDR3: CASSQETGPNEKLFF. The CDR3 DNA reads TGTGCCAGCAGTCAGGAGACGGGCCCTAATGAAAAACTGTTTTTT.

The V gene is TRBV14, the J gene TRBJ1-4; possible D gene TRBD1, 5 bases. The CDR3 contains 14 residues. V was clipped by 6 bases and J by 7 bases, with 15 bases between them. Germline V gene sequence: CDR1 SGHDN, CDR2 FVKESK. DNA for the CDR3: TGTGCCAGCAGTATGATGGGGGAAAGTGAAAAACTGTTTTTT. Protein sequence: CASSMMGESEKLFF.

This clonotype was counted ten times or more. V and J are TRBV20-1 and TRBJ2-5; 7 bases agree with TRBD1. CDR3 length: 13 residues. The V segment lost 6 bases and the J segment 1 base; nucleotides outside the gene matches: 5. Germline V gene sequence: CDR1 DFQATT, CDR2 SNEGSKA (reference sequence). The CDR3 spells CSATTGLQETQYF. CDR3 nucleotides: TGCAGTGCCACGACAGGGCTCCAAGAGACCCAGTACTTC.

In this sample, this clonotype is medium-sized. The rearrangement uses TRBV28 and TRBJ2-7; 9 nucleotides align to TRBD1. The CDR3 is 14 amino acids. The germline V gene has CDR1 MDHEN and CDR2 SYDVKM. V lost 6 bases to trimming and J lost 3 bases; unmatched junction nucleotides: 6. The DNA of the CDR3 is TGTGCCAGCAGCAGACAGGGGGGTCACTACGAGCAGTACTTC. Translating gives CASSRQGGHYEQYF. Full variable domain (rest looked up from reference TRBV28 and TRBJ2-7): DVKVTQSSRYLVKRTGEKVFLECVQDMDHENMFWYRQDPGLGLRLIYFSYDVKMKEKGDIPEGYSVSREKKERFSLILESASTNQTSMYLCASSRQGGHYEQYFGPGTRLTVT.

Ten or more counts support this clonotype. As DNA, the CDR3 is TGTGCCAGCAGCTGGGGACCCATGGGAGAAGAGACCCAGTACTTC. It yields the protein CASSWGPMGEETQYF. The chain uses TRBV7-3 and TRBJ2-5; D possibly matches TRBD1 or TRBD2 (5 bases each). The CDR3 loop spans 15 amino acids. Per the germline V gene, CDR1 is SGHTA and CDR2 is FQGTGA. V was shortened by 4 bases and J by 3 bases, with 15 bases between the two germline ends.

This clonotype was seen at least ten times. This chain's CDR3 is CASSLFVAWEGHPETQYF. The CDR3 nucleotides read TGTGCCAGCAGCTTGTTCGTAGCGTGGGAGGGCCACCCAGAGACCCAGTACTTC. The chain has TRBV5-6 and TRBJ2-5; TRBD2 matches 7 bases. The V gene's germline CDR1 is SGHDT and CDR2 YYEEEE. CDR3 length: 18 amino acids. V gave up 1 base and J gave up 4 bases; unmatched junction bases: 16.

This clonotype was observed many times. The chain recombines TRBV23-1 with TRBJ2-6, with D possibly being TRBD1 (7 bases). TRBV23-1 is marked as an open reading frame, function uncertain. V lost 1 base and J lost 3, with 28 bases in between. This CDR3 is built from 22 residues. CDR3 DNA sequence: TGCGCCAGCAGTCAATATGACGGGGGTAAACGCTCCAGGGGGAGTGGGGCCAACGTCCTGACTTTC. Encoded protein: CASSQYDGGKRSRGSGANVLTF.

This clonotype has a handful of counts. The genes are TRBV5-6 and TRBJ1-5; 9 positions agree with TRBD1. Looked up from germline, CDR1 is SGHDT and CDR2 is YYEEEE. The CDR3 is 16 residues long. J lost 0 bases, V lost 4 bases, and 5 bases had no gene match. The CDR3 spells CASSTGTGYSNQPQHF. The CDR3 nucleotides read TGTGCCAGCAGCACAGGGACAGGGTATAGCAATCAGCCCCAGCATTTT.

The chain couples TRBV3-1 to TRBJ2-5, with 11 bases matching TRBD2. Looked up from germline, CDR1 is LGHDT and CDR2 is YNNKEL (reference sequence). Germline trimming cut 4 bases from V and 11 bases from J; bases unmatched to any gene: 12. The CDR3 has 15 amino acids. The CDR3 DNA is TGTGCCAGCAGCCCAGGAATAGCGGGAGGGCACCCGCAGTACTTC. This encodes CASSPGIAGGHPQYF.

The gene calls are TRBV7-6 and TRBJ2-1; 8 bases agree with TRBD2. CDR1 is SGHVS, CDR2 FNYEAQ, per germline. The CDR3 has 12 amino acids. The V and J ends lost 7 bases and 8 bases, in that order; junction bases with no gene match: 4. The CDR3 DNA reads TGTGCCAGCACCGGGGGGGGCGATGAGCAGTTCTTC. Its translation is CASTGGGDEQFF.

This clonotype appeared many times. The chain is built from TRBV5-1 and TRBJ2-7; D not resolved. Germline assignment: CDR1 SGHRS and CDR2 YFSETQ. Deletions cut 4 bases from V and 5 bases from J, with 19 bases between. The CDR3 is 15 residues long. The CDR3 loop reads CASSPAAGLGDEQYF. In DNA, the CDR3 is TGCGCCAGCAGCCCTGCGGCCGGGTTGGGTGACGAGCAGTACTTC.

This clonotype came up many times. In DNA, the CDR3 is TGCAGTGCTAGATTGGGTTACAATGAGCAGTTCTTC. It yields the protein CSARLGYNEQFF. The genes are TRBV20-1 and TRBJ2-1; D is unresolved. Deletions cut 2 bases from V and 4 bases from J, with 6 bases between. Germline CDR1 reads DFQATT; CDR2 reads SNEGSKA (reference sequence). The CDR3 totals 12 residues.

This clonotype was detected many times. This CDR3 reads CSAYTGRDYEQYF. In nucleotides, the CDR3 is TGCAGTGCGTATACCGGGAGGGACTACGAGCAGTACTTC. The chain uses TRBV20-1 and TRBJ2-7; TRBD2 aligns across 8 bases. Per the germline V gene, CDR1 is DFQATT and CDR2 is SNEGSKA (reference sequence). The ends lost 6 bases at V and 3 bases at J; junction bases unmatched: 7. The length of the CDR3 is 13 residues.

By frequency in the sample, this clonotype is medium-sized (0.01 to 0.1%). The chain combines TRBV3-1 with TRBJ2-1; no clear D gene. The CDR3 is made up of 15 amino acids. Trimming removed 1 base at V and 5 bases at J, with 12 bases between. Germline CDR1 LGHDT, CDR2 YNNKEL (reference sequence). The CDR3 coding sequence is TGTGCCAGCAGCCAAGGCGGCTGGGGAAACAATGAGCAGTTCTTC. Translating it yields CASSQGGWGNNEQFF.

V gene TRBV28 combines with J gene TRBJ2-7; the D gene is possibly TRBD2 (5 bases). Germline V CDR1 and CDR2: MDHEN, SYDVKM. The CDR3 sequence is 16 residues long. The ends were cut back, 6 bases at V and 3 bases at J, with 21 bases in the middle. Here the CDR3 DNA reads TGTGCCAGCAGCCAACGGGGTCGTCTAGGCTACTACGAGCAGTACTTC. Translating gives CASSQRGRLGYYEQYF.

This clonotype was counted at least ten times. The chain uses TRBV27 and TRBJ2-2; weak D call: TRBD2 (7 bases). The CDR3 runs to 16 residues. The germline V gene has CDR1 MNHEY and CDR2 SMNVEV (reference sequence). V was cut by 4 bases and J by 4 bases, with 16 bases left in between. The DNA for the CDR3 is TGTGCCAGCAGTTCCACCAAGGGAGGGGGCACCGGGGAGCTGTTTTTT. Its translation: CASSSTKGGGTGELFF.

This clonotype is medium-sized within its sample. The gene calls are TRBV7-8 and TRBJ2-1, with D possibly called TRBD1 or TRBD2 (5 bases each). The CDR3 spans 16 residues. The germline V and J ends were trimmed by 8 bases and 6 bases, with 23 bases remaining between them. Germline V gene lookup returns CDR1 SGHVS and CDR2 FQNEAQ. In DNA form, the CDR3 reads TGTGCCAGCCATAAAGACGGGACGACAGATTTCAATGAGCAGTTCTTC. It translates to CASHKDGTTDFNEQFF.

This clonotype was detected ten times or more. The V and J genes are TRBV11-1 and TRBJ2-7, with 10 bases matching TRBD1. CDR1 and CDR2 (germline): SGHAT, FQDESV (reference sequence). The CDR3 runs 14 residues. J was trimmed by 6 bases and V by 5 bases; bases with no gene match: 7. The CDR3: CASSRDRGAFEQYF. The DNA of the CDR3 is TGTGCCAGCAGCCGGGACAGGGGCGCCTTCGAGCAGTACTTC.

This clonotype was counted ten times or more. The V gene is TRBV11-3, the J gene TRBJ2-7; tentative D call: TRBD2 (6 bases). CDR1 and CDR2 from the germline V gene are SGHNT and YENEEA. The CDR3 consists of 12 residues. Trimming removed 6 bases at V and 6 bases at J, with 12 bases between. CDR3 in DNA: TGTGCCAGCAGTCGAGGGACTGCCGAGCAGTACTTC. Residues: CASSRGTAEQYF.

The chain uses TRBV12-3 or TRBV12-4 and TRBJ2-2; 14 bases fit TRBD2. The CDR3 is 16 amino acids. The V and J ends lost 5 bases and 5 bases, in that order; junction bases with no gene match: 4. CDR3 bases: TGTGCCAGCAGTCCGACTAGCGGGAGGGGTACCGGGGAGCTGTTTTTT. It is translated as CASSPTSGRGTGELFF.

This clonotype was found many times. This chain uses TRBV5-4 with TRBJ2-5; TRBD1 or TRBD2 may be the D gene (5 bases each). This CDR3 comprises 12 residues. CDR1 and CDR2 (germline): SGHNT, YYREEE (reference sequence). V lost 4 bases, J lost 5 bases, and 9 bases lay in between. CDR3: CASSPGTETQYF. CDR3 bases: TGTGCCAGCAGCCCCGGGACGGAGACCCAGTACTTC.